This paragraph covers one TCR beta chain sequence. This clonotype has just a few counts. Its recognized antigen is unknown. No qualities accompany the bases; no much larger clone lies one base away. These data are taken from a study of T cells in Graves' hyperthyroidism and ophthalmopathy (dated by TCRdb to about 2019). Regarding the study in general: Peripheral blood was sampled at the time of initial diagnosis, prior to any treatment. A discovery cohort of about 95 patients, 43 with Graves' ophthalmopathy and 55 to 60 with stable Graves' hyperthyroidism, was used to find distinguishing TCR V-J signatures. Prospective prediction of ophthalmopathy was tested in an independent validation cohort of under 20 hyperthyroidism patients and around 16 patients who later progressed to ophthalmopathy. The roughly 91 discovery patients were randomly divided into training and test sets at a 7:3 ratio. Thyroid tissue and blood T-cell repertoires from six Graves' hyperthyroidism patients were also compared in the study. After blood sampling, hyperthyroidism patients were treated with methimazole at a starting dose of 30 mg daily, and ophthalmopathy patients were treated with high-dose intravenous methylprednisolone. The paper describes TCR Vbeta CDR3 sequencing of around 130 peripheral blood samples, made up of about 40 ophthalmopathy patients, 70 to 75 hyperthyroidism patients and 17 progressor patients. On the study overall, not on this receptor specifically: Most expanded thyroid clonotypes (frequency above 0.001) were also found in blood, which suggests that blood repertoires may mirror thyroid immune responses. During validation, the model predicted progression to ophthalmopathy a median of roughly six months ahead of onset, with around 71% sensitivity and under 85% specificity. Sample size was not statistically predetermined, and investigators were not blinded to group allocation. In cross-validation, a model built on a 13 V-J signature told ophthalmopathy apart from stable hyperthyroidism with 87.88% sensitivity and around 81% specificity, and in testing the same model reached 80%/75%.

The TCR beta CDR3 regions were amplified from the RNA transcripts. The first round of RT-PCR for the TCR CDR3 was performed with the HTBI primer set and the Qiagen OneStep RT-PCR kit. A second multiplex PCR round built the libraries, followed by size selection and purification. The libraries were sequenced on an Illumina HiSeq2000 using paired-end 100 bp reads. As for the authors' bioinformatics: Raw data were processed with SOAPnuke, discarding reads with adapters, uncalled bases, mean Phred below 15, or no exact constant-primer or identifier match. COPE v1.2.5 was used to merge the high-quality paired reads, and each unique nucleotide sequence was defined as a clonotype. Clonotypes were aligned to IMGT TRBV, TRBD and TRBJ reference segments using MiTCR v1.1. The analysis included only V-J combinations with a frequency above 0.0001, which together covered roughly 99% of the repertoires. The TCS score was defined as the ratio of F50 (clonal expansion) to E x V (chaos), calculated using BLOSUM62-based TCRdist between CDR3 peptides within each V-J. Welch's t-statistics and random forest reduced roughly 500 V-J features to 10 to 15, which were used in a naive Bayes classifier (R e1071). Through fastp at Q25 and MiXCR, TCRdb rebuilt clones from the public reads, retaining in-frame beta chains. Rows are unified per CDR3 protein, each entry keeping the most common DNA and genes. The V and J calls, along with clone size, are taken from TCRdb and not from the paper's own processing. Within this sample are around 520,000 distinct CDR3 sequences, with approximately 15% of them counted one time only. Approximately 13% of the sample rests with the top ten.

Stable Graves' hyperthyroidism was defined as the absence of progression to ophthalmopathy over 18 months of follow-up. Hyperthyroidism patients were aged 18 to 65 years and newly diagnosed, with disease duration of less than 2 months. Any patient with an uncontrolled infection, another autoimmune disease, pregnancy or lactation was excluded. Clinical symptoms, serum thyroxine and TRAb, thyroid ultrasound, and orbital computed tomography formed the basis for the diagnoses. PBMCs were isolated from 7.5 to 10 ml of fresh peripheral blood by Ficoll-Paque density gradient centrifugation. Total RNA was extracted using Trizol reagent, and RNA quality was assessed on an Agilent 2100 Bioanalyzer. The CDR3 has 15 amino acids, counting the end cysteine and phenylalanine. Kept here is only the CDR3 DNA, which spans 45 bases and is read in frame from base 1. CDR1 SGHTS and CDR2 YDEGEE were looked up in the germline V gene. V is pruned by 4 bases and J by 6 bases, leaving 7 bases of the junction without a gene match.

The rearranged chain carries TRBV5-8 and TRBJ2-2, and 9 junctional nucleotides match TRBD2. The TCR originated in a woman aged 40 to 55 with Graves' hyperthyroidism. Sequencing used blood. The sequence in DNA is TGTGCCAGCAGCAGTAGCGGGAGTTTTTCCGGGGAGCTGTTTTTT. This sequence encodes CASSSSGSFSGELFF.